Shown below are 3 T cell receptor beta chains from a single sample sequenced in a study of cytomegalovirus exposure and HLA in healthy donors. The PCR had 60 Vbeta and 13 Jbeta primers. This table comes from immunoSEQ multiplex PCR, and its TCRdb copy is limited to in-frame clones, with some not included. The sample has 80,000 to 95,000 clones, over 55% seen once. Sequencing was carried out using PBMCs. The receptors come from a woman under 40 in good health and CMV-seronegative.

Only a few counts were recorded for this clone. The genes are TRBV7-6 and TRBJ2-3, with D perhaps matching TRBD2 (6 bases). The CDR3 is made up of 12 amino acids. Germline V gene sequence: CDR1 SGHVS, CDR2 FNYEAQ. V dropped 5 bases and J dropped 8 bases, with 11 bases sitting between them. For the CDR3, the DNA is TGTGCCAGCAGCCCGCCCGGGGGTACGCAGTATTTT. This gives the protein CASSPPGGTQYF. The variable domain in full, with the rest retrieved from reference TRBV7-6 and TRBJ2-3, is GAGVSQSPRYKVTKRGQDVALRCDPISGHVSLYWYRQALGQGPEFLTYFNYEAQQDKSGLPNDRFSAERPEGSISTLTIQRTEQRDSAMYRCASSPPGGTQYFGPGTRLTVL.

This clone was recorded once. This chain connects TRBV18 to TRBJ2-7; TRBD2 might be the D (6 bases). Per the germline V gene, CDR1 is KGHSH and CDR2 is LQKENI. V lost 3 bases and J 3 bases, leaving 12 bases between the germline ends. This CDR3 has 14 amino acids. CDR3 loop: CASSPSGEGYEQYF. The CDR3 nucleotides read TGTGCCAGCTCACCCTCGGGAGAGGGCTACGAGCAGTACTTC. Supplemented by reference TRBV18 and TRBJ2-7, the full variable domain reads NAGVMQNPRHLVRRRGQEARLRCSPMKGHSHVYWYRQLPEEGLKFMVYLQKENIIDESGMPKERFSAEFPKEGPSILRIQQVVRGDSAAYFCASSPSGEGYEQYFGPGTRLTVT.

The chain uses TRBV7-9 and TRBJ1-2; 8 bases agree with TRBD1. Trimming at V came to 5 bases and at J to 6 bases, leaving 11 bases not matched to a gene. Per germline, CDR1 SEHNR and CDR2 FQNEAQ (reference sequence). The CDR3 sequence is 15 residues long. The CDR3 is CASSRRGQGADGYTF. DNA for the CDR3: TGTGCCAGCAGCCGAAGGGGGCAGGGGGCGGATGGCTACACCTTC.